This T cell receptor (beta chain) was documented in a study of shared T cell receptors in the human thymus. Clones were read by immunoSEQ multiplex PCR, and TCRdb kept only the in-frame ones, dropping some. Of hundreds of thousands of clones listed, about 87% are singletons. The germline V gene has CDR1 MNHEY and CDR2 SVGAGI. Trimming pared 5 bases from V and 6 bases from J, leaving 13 bases between. This CDR3 comprises 14 residues. This clone was observed a handful of times. This sample was also put to use in a study of human thymus T cells. That report notes: Those donating were healthy Finnish infants in corrective surgery for congenital heart defects. The authors found apparently biased V and J gene usage in thymic and blood repertoires.

V is TRBV6-5 and J is TRBJ1-4; D is unclear. This receptor was taken from a boy under three years old with a congenital heart defect. Sequencing input: thymocytes. The CDR3 region has the DNA TGTGCCAGCAGTGACATTTCGGGAGATGAAAAACTGTTTTTT. Its translation is CASSDISGDEKLFF.